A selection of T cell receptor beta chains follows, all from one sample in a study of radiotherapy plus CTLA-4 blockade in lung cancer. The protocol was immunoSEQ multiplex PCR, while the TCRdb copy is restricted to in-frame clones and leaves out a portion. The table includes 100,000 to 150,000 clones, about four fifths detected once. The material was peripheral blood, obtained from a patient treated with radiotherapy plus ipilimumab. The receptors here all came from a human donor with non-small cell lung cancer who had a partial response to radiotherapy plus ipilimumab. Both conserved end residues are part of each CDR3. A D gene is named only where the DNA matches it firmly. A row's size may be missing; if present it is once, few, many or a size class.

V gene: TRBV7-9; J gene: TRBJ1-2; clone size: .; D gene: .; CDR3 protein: CASGGSSNYGYTF; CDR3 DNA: TGTGCCAGCGGGGGCTCCTCTAACTATGGCTACACCTTC
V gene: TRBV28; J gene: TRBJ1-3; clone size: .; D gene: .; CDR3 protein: CASSPGGVTQKTNTIYF; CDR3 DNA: TGTGCCAGCAGTCCCGGAGGGGTGACTCAAAAGACGAACACCATATATTTT
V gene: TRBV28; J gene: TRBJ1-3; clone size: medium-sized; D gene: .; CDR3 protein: CASNQGVGNTIYF; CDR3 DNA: TGTGCCAGCAACCAGGGTGTTGGAAACACCATATATTTT
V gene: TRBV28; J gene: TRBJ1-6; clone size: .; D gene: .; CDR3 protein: CASTGNRYNSPLHF; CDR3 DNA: TGTGCCAGCACCGGGAACAGATATAATTCACCCCTCCACTTT
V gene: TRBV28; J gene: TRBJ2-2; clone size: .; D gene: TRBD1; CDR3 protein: CASSVRRQGTGELFF; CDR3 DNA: TGTGCCAGCAGTGTCCGCCGACAGGGGACCGGGGAGCTGTTTTTT
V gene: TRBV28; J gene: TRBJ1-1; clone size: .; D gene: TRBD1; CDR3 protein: CASSYYRGHTEAFF; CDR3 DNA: TGTGCCAGCAGTTACTACAGGGGGCACACTGAAGCTTTCTTT
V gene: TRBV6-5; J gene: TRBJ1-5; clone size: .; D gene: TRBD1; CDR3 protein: CASSPDRDYQPQHF; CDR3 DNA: TGTGCCAGCAGCCCTGACAGGGACTATCAGCCCCAGCATTTT
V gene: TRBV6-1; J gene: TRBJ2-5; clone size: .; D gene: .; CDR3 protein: CASSVRSVQETQYF; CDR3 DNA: TGTGCCAGCAGTGTTAGAAGTGTCCAAGAGACCCAGTACTTC
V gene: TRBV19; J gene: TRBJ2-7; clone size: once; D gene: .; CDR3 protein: CASSGDEVYEQYF; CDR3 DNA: TGTGCCAGTAGTGGTGACGAGGTCTACGAGCAGTACTTC
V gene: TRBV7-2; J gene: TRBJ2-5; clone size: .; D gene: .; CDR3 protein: CASSFRSTGVAETQYF; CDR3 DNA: TGTGCCAGCAGCTTTCGGTCGACGGGAGTCGCGGAGACCCAGTACTTC
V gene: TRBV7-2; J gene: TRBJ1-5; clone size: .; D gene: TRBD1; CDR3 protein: CASSLSGTGNQPQHF; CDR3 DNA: TGTGCCAGCAGCTTATCTGGGACAGGGAATCAGCCCCAGCATTTT
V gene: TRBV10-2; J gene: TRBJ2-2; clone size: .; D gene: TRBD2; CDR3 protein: CASSDYGGRASGELFF; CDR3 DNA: TGCGCCAGCAGTGATTACGGCGGGAGGGCCTCCGGGGAGCTGTTTTTT
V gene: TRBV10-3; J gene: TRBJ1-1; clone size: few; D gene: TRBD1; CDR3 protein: CALRRTGTNTEAFF; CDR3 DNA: TGTGCCCTACGACGGACAGGGACGAACACTGAAGCTTTCTTT
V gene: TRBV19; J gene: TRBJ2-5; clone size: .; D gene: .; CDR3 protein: CASSKRDIQETQYF; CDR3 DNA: TGTGCCAGTAGCAAAAGGGACATCCAAGAGACCCAGTACTTC
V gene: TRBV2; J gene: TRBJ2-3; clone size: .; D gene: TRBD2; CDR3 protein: CASSPGLAGGTDTQYF; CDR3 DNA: TGTGCCAGCAGCCCCGGACTAGCGGGAGGCACAGATACGCAGTATTTT
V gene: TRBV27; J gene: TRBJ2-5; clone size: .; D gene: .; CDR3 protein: CAGRRDSEGETQYF; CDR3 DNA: TGTGCCGGCAGGAGGGACAGCGAGGGGGAGACCCAGTACTTC
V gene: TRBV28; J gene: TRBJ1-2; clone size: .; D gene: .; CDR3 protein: CASSFATKIYGYTF; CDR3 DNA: TGTGCCAGCAGTTTTGCCACAAAGATCTATGGCTACACCTTC
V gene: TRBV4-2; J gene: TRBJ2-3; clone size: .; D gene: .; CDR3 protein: CASSPEWDSAGTDTQYF; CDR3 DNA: TGTGCCAGCAGCCCCGAGTGGGACTCCGCGGGCACAGATACGCAGTATTTT
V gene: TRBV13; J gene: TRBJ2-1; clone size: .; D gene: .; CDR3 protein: CASSRLGLTGNEQFF; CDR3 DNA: TGTGCCAGCAGCCGATTAGGACTAACCGGCAATGAGCAGTTCTTC
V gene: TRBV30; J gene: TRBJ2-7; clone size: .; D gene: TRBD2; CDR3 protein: CAWSTRTSEQYF; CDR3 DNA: TGTGCCTGGAGTACCCGGACTAGCGAGCAGTACTTC
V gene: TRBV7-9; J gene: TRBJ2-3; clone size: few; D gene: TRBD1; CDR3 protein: CASSPGQGTDTQYF; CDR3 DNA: TGTGCCAGCAGCCCGGGACAGGGTACAGATACGCAGTATTTT
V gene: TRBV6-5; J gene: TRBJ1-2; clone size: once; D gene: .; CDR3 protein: CASSVVGGNYGYTF; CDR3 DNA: TGTGCCAGCAGTGTCGTGGGGGGGAACTATGGCTACACCTTC
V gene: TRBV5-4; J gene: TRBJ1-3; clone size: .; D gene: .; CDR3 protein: CASSFSGDGNTIYF; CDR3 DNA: TGTGCCAGCAGCTTTTCTGGAGATGGAAACACCATATATTTT
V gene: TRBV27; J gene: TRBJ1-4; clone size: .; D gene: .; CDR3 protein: CASSANGGVGEKLFF; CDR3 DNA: TGTGCCAGCAGTGCCAACGGGGGGGTTGGGGAAAAACTGTTTTTT
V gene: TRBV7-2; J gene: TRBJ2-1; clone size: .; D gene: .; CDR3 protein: CASSLGAHSYNEQFF; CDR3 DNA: TGTGCCAGCAGCTTAGGGGCTCACTCCTACAATGAGCAGTTCTTC
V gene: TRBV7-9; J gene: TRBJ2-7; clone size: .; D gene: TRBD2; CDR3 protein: CASSLFSGRVTYEQYF; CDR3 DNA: TGTGCCAGCAGCTTATTTAGCGGGAGGGTGACCTACGAGCAGTACTTC
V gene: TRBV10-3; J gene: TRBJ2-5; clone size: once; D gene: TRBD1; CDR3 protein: CAITSGGDETQYF; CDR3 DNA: TGTGCCATCACGTCAGGGGGCGATGAGACCCAGTACTTC
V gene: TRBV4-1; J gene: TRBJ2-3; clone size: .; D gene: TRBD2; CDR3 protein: CASSLTTSGIDTQYF; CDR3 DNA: TGCGCCAGCAGCCTTACGACTAGCGGGATAGATACGCAGTATTTT
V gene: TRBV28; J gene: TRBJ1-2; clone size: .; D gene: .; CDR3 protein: CASSPPNRVSYYGYTF; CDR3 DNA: TGTGCCAGCAGTCCCCCAAACCGGGTTTCTTACTATGGCTACACCTTC
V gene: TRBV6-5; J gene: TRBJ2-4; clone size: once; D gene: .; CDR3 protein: CASSSLSGAKNIQYF; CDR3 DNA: TGTGCCAGCAGTTCCTTGTCAGGAGCCAAAAACATTCAGTACTTC
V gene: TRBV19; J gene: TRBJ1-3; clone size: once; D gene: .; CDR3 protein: CASLYRDGNTIYF; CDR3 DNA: TGTGCCAGCCTTTACAGAGATGGAAACACCATATATTTT
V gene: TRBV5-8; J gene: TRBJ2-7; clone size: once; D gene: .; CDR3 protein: CASSFGNYEQYF; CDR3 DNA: TGTGCCAGCAGCTTCGGTAACTACGAGCAGTACTTC
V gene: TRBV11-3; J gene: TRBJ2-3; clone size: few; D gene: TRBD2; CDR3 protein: CASSFGASSGSTDTQYF; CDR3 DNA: TGTGCCAGCAGCTTTGGGGCCAGTAGCGGGAGTACAGATACGCAGTATTTT
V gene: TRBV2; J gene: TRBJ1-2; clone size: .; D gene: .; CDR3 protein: CASSDPGGLYGYTF; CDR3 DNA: TGTGCCAGCAGTGATCCGGGGGGCCTCTATGGCTACACCTTC
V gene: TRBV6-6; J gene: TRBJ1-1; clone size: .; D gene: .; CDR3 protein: CASSYSATHWATEAFF; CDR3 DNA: TGTGCCAGCAGTTACTCGGCGACCCACTGGGCCACTGAAGCTTTCTTT
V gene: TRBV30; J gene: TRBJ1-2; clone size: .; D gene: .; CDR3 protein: CAWSVRASYGYTF; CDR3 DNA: TGTGCCTGGAGTGTACGCGCGTCCTATGGCTACACCTTC
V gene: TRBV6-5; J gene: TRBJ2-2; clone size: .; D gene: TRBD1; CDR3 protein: CASSSDRGRLTGELFF; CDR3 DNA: TGTGCCAGCAGTTCAGACAGGGGGCGTTTGACCGGGGAGCTGTTTTTT
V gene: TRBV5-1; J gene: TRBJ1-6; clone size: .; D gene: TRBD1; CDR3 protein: CASSPRQGASSPLHF; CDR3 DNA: TGCGCCAGCAGCCCTCGACAGGGGGCATCTTCACCCCTCCACTTT
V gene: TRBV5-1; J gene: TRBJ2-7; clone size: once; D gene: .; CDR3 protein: CASSSTYEQYF; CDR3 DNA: TGCGCCAGCAGTTCTACCTACGAGCAGTACTTC
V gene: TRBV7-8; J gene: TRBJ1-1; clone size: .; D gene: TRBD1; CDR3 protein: CASSLAPNRGTEAFF; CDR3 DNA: TGTGCCAGCAGCTTAGCTCCAAACAGGGGTACTGAAGCTTTCTTT
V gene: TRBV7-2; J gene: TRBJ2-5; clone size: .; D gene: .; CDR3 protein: CASSGGGGTQYF; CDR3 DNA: TGTGCCAGCAGCGGGGGAGGAGGGACCCAGTACTTC
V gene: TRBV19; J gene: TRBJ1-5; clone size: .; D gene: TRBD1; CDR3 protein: CASSPGQGSQPQHF; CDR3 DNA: TGTGCCAGTAGTCCCGGACAGGGGAGTCAGCCCCAGCATTTT
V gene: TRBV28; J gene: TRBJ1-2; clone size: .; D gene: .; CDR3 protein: CASSLLSYGYTF; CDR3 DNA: TGTGCCAGCAGTTTGCTTAGCTATGGCTACACCTTC
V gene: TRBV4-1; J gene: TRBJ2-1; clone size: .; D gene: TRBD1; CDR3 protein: CASSQAGQSYNEQFF; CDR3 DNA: TGCGCCAGCAGCCAAGCGGGACAGAGCTACAATGAGCAGTTCTTC
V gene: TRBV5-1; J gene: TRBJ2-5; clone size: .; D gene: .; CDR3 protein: CASSQGPQETQYF; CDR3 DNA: TGCGCCAGCAGCCAGGGGCCCCAAGAGACCCAGTACTTC
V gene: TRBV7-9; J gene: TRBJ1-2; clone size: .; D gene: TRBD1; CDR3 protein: CASSLLPWRGRSYGYTF; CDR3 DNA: TGTGCCAGCAGCTTACTCCCATGGAGGGGGCGCAGCTATGGCTACACCTTC